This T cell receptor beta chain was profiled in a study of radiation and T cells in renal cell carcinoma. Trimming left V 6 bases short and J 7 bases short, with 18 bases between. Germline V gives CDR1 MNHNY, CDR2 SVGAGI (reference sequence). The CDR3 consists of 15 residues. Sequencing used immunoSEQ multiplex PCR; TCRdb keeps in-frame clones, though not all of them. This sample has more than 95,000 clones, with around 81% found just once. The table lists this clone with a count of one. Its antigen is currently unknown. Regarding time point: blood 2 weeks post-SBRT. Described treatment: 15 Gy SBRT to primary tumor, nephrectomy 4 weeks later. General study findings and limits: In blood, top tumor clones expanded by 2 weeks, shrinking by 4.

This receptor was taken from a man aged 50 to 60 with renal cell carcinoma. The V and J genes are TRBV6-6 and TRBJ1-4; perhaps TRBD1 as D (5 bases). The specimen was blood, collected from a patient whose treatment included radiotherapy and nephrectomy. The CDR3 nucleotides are TGTGCCAGCAGCCCCGGAGGGAGGGGTGGTGAAAAACTGTTTTTT. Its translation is CASSPGGRGGEKLFF.